These 25 T cell receptor beta chains share one sample of origin, sequenced in a study of T cells in localized non-small cell lung cancer. This table comes from immunoSEQ multiplex PCR, and its TCRdb copy is limited to in-frame clones, with some not included. This table holds 5,500 to 7,000 clones, roughly 41% found once. The sequencing used lung tumor tissue, collected before any cancer treatment. Source of these receptors: a woman aged 40 to 75 with stage II squamous cell lung carcinoma.

This clone showed up just a few times. The gene calls are TRBV6-8 and TRBJ2-2, with D perhaps matching TRBD1 (6 bases). V dropped 1 base and J dropped 6 bases, with 9 bases sitting between them. CDR3 length equals 14 residues. Looked up from germline, CDR1 is MNHGY and CDR2 is SAAAGT. CDR3 in amino acids: CASSYWDNPGELFF. The CDR3 coding sequence is TGTGCCAGCAGTTACTGGGACAATCCCGGGGAGCTGTTTTTT.

The V and J genes are TRBV30 and TRBJ1-1; D not resolved. The V end lost 1 base, the J end lost 0 bases, and 3 bases lay between the germline ends. The CDR3 sequence is 12 residues long. Germline CDR1 GTSNPN, CDR2 SVGIG (reference sequence). CDR3 amino acids: CAWSGMNTEAFF. The CDR3 coding sequence is TGTGCCTGGAGTGGAATGAACACTGAAGCTTTCTTT.

The chain couples TRBV30 to TRBJ2-7; D gene ambiguous. CDR1 and CDR2 from the germline V gene are GTSNPN and SVGIG (reference sequence). Trimming took 3 bases from V and 2 from J, leaving 5 bases between them. The CDR3 runs to 11 residues. CDR3 sequence reads: CAWSVTYEQYF. CDR3 DNA sequence: TGTGCCTGGAGCGTTACCTACGAGCAGTACTTC.

The chain links TRBV23-1 to TRBJ2-2; 8 positions agree with TRBD1. TRBV23-1 belongs to the ORF category, with a function that is uncertain. The CDR3 has 13 amino acids. V dropped 8 bases and J dropped 1; count of bases not matched to a gene: 0. The CDR3 bases are TGCGCCAGCGGACAGGGGAACACCGGGGAGCTGTTTTTT. As protein: CASGQGNTGELFF.

The chain recombines TRBV9 with TRBJ1-2, with D perhaps matching TRBD1 (6 bases). The CDR3 consists of 14 residues. Trimming removed 5 bases at V and 8 bases at J, with 19 bases between. Per germline, CDR1 SGDLS and CDR2 YYNGEE. The chain's CDR3 is CASRSGGGREGYTF. Here the CDR3 DNA reads TGTGCCAGCAGGTCCGGAGGGGGGCGAGAAGGCTACACCTTC.

V gene TRBV11-3 combines with J gene TRBJ1-5, with D uncertain. The CDR3 is made up of 15 amino acids. CDR1 and CDR2 (germline): SGHNT, YENEEA. Trimming removed 5 bases at V and 0 bases at J, with 11 bases between. The chain's CDR3 is CASSAGPNSNQPQHF. The CDR3 DNA reads TGTGCCAGCAGCGCCGGTCCGAATAGCAATCAGCCCCAGCATTTT.

This clone was counted a few times. The chain is built from TRBV29-1 and TRBJ1-1; D unclear. The germline V gene has CDR1 SQVTM and CDR2 ANQGSEA. The CDR3 runs 13 residues. Trimming cost V 6 bases and J 1 base, with 12 bases left between them. This chain's CDR3 is CSVLEFSNTEAFF. Here the CDR3 DNA reads TGCAGCGTGTTAGAGTTCTCGAACACTGAAGCTTTCTTT.

This clone was seen repeatedly, ten times or more. This sequence joins TRBV7-7 and TRBJ1-2; D might be TRBD1 (5 bases). The germline V and J ends were trimmed by 5 bases and 4 bases, with 17 bases remaining between them. The length of the CDR3 is 15 residues. Germline V lookup: CDR1 SSHAT, CDR2 FNYEAQ (reference sequence). The CDR3 sequence: CASSRDPTGIYGYTF. The DNA of the CDR3 is TGTGCCAGCAGCCGGGACCCGACGGGGATCTATGGCTACACCTTC. The variable domain in full, completed from reference TRBV7-7 and TRBJ1-2, reads GAGVSQSPRYKVTKRGQDVTLRCDPISSHATLYWYQQALGQGPEFLTYFNYEAQPDKSGLPSDRFSAERPEGSISTLTIQRTEQRDSAMYRCASSRDPTGIYGYTFGSGTRLTVV.

In this sample, this clone turned up a few times. In DNA, the CDR3 is TGTGCCTGGAGTCCACCGGGACTAGCGCGAGAGACCCAGTACTTC. It encodes CAWSPPGLARETQYF. The chain carries TRBV30 and TRBJ2-5; 10 bases agree with TRBD2. The germline V gene has CDR1 GTSNPN and CDR2 SVGIG (reference sequence). The CDR3 is 15 residues long. The trim removed 2 bases at V and 4 bases at J, leaving 7 bases unmatched.

CDR3 sequence: CSVREGNTEAFF. CDR3 DNA: TGCAGCGTGCGTGAAGGGAACACTGAAGCTTTCTTT. The rearrangement joins TRBV29-1 to TRBJ1-1; D is ambiguous. Trimming took off 6 bases at V and 1 base at J, with 9 bases between the two ends. Per the germline V gene, CDR1 is SQVTM and CDR2 is ANQGSEA. CDR3 length: 12 amino acids.

Remarks on this clone: One junction end does not reproduce the germline sequence, and a read error may be involved. The chain recombines TRBV11-3 with TRBJ2-1, with D perhaps TRBD2 (6 bases). The germline V gene encodes CDR1 SGHNT and CDR2 YENEEA. The CDR3 runs 14 residues. The CDR3 nucleotides read TGTGTCAGCAGCTTAGAGGGAGGAGGGAGTGAGCAGTTCTTC. This encodes CVSSLEGGGSEQFF. Full variable domain (outside the CDR3, taken from reference TRBV11-3 and TRBJ2-1): EAGVVQSPRYKIIEKKQPVAFWCNPISGHNTLYWYLQNLGQGPELLIRYENEEAVDDSQLPKDRFSAERLKGVDSTLKIQPAELGDSAVYLCVSSLEGGGSEQFFGPGTRLTVL.

This sequence joins TRBV25-1 and TRBJ1-1; no reliable D call. V was clipped by 4 bases and J by 3 bases, with 9 bases between them. Germline values: CDR1 MGHDK, CDR2 SYGVNS. The CDR3 loop spans 13 amino acids. The CDR3, as DNA: TGTGCCAGCAGTGGCCTTTTGGACACTGAAGCTTTCTTT. Residues: CASSGLLDTEAFF.

This chain joins TRBV19 and TRBJ1-6; weak D call: TRBD1 (6 bases). Between the trimmed V and J ends, which lost 3 bases and 13 bases, there was a span of 22 bases. This CDR3 has 16 residues. Looked up from germline, CDR1 is LNHDA and CDR2 is SQIVND (reference sequence). CDR3 in DNA: TGTGCCAGTAGTATGGAGCCCCGGACCCGGGGGGCGCCCCTCCACTTT. This sequence encodes CASSMEPRTRGAPLHF.

This rearrangement joins TRBV11-3 to TRBJ1-1, with D possibly being TRBD1 (6 bases). From germline, CDR1 is SGHNT and CDR2 YENEEA. This CDR3 contains 17 residues. V was cut by 5 bases and J by 1 base, with 20 bases left in between. CDR3 protein: CASSLQPKDSWNTEAFF. The CDR3 nucleotides read TGTGCCAGCAGCCTACAACCTAAGGACAGTTGGAACACTGAAGCTTTCTTT.

This chain uses TRBV15 with TRBJ2-5; tentative D call: TRBD2 (6 bases). In germline, CDR1 is LNHNV, CDR2 YYDKDF (reference sequence). V was trimmed by 3 bases and J by 5 bases, leaving 13 bases between them. The CDR3 spans 14 residues. CDR3 nucleotide sequence: TGTGCCACCAGCAGGCCCTCGGCGGGGGAGACCCAGTACTTC. This encodes CATSRPSAGETQYF.

J is TRBJ2-1 and V is TRBV11-3; no firm D call. Looked up from germline, CDR1 is SGHNT and CDR2 is YENEEA. CDR3 length equals 14 residues. Deletions cut 5 bases from V and 0 bases from J, with 8 bases between. As DNA, the CDR3 is TGTGCCAGCAGCCTGATTAGCTCCTACAATGAGCAGTTCTTC. It yields the protein CASSLISSYNEQFF. The whole variable domain, filled in from reference TRBV11-3 and TRBJ2-1, reads EAGVVQSPRYKIIEKKQPVAFWCNPISGHNTLYWYLQNLGQGPELLIRYENEEAVDDSQLPKDRFSAERLKGVDSTLKIQPAELGDSAVYLCASSLISSYNEQFFGPGTRLTVL.

This chain links TRBV9 with TRBJ1-1, with TRBD1 identical over 9 bases. The CDR3 runs 14 residues. Trimming took 4 bases from V and 8 from J; bases not matched to a gene: 9. Germline V gene lookup returns CDR1 SGDLS and CDR2 YYNGEE. The CDR3 coding sequence is TGTGCCAGCAGCCCACCGGACAGGGGCGGAGAAGCTTTCTTT. This sequence encodes CASSPPDRGGEAFF.

V and J are TRBV28 and TRBJ2-7, with D hard to call. Trimming stripped 2 bases from V and 0 bases from J, with 5 bases between. The germline CDR1 and CDR2 sequences are MDHEN and SYDVKM. The CDR3 has 13 residues. This CDR3 reads CASSLGNSYEQYF. The CDR3 DNA reads as TGTGCCAGCAGTTTAGGGAACTCCTACGAGCAGTACTTC.

The V call is TRBV29-1, the J call TRBJ2-1, with 10 bases aligning to TRBD2. V lost 4 bases to trimming and J lost 6 bases; unmatched junction nucleotides: 6. This CDR3 region has 14 residues. Germline V gene data show CDR1 as SQVTM and CDR2 as ANQGSEA. The CDR3 DNA follows: TGCAGCGTTGGAGCGGGAGGGGCCGGCAATGAGCAGTTCTTC. It encodes CSVGAGGAGNEQFF.

This chain uses TRBV6-8 with TRBJ1-1; D is uncertain. This CDR3 region has 14 residues. CDR1 is MNHGY and CDR2 is SAAAGT in the germline V gene. V was pared by 7 bases and J by 5 bases, with 17 bases between. The CDR3 DNA is TGTGCCAGCACGCTAAAGGGTGGTTGGACTGAAGCTTTCTTT. It is translated as CASTLKGGWTEAFF.

The chain couples TRBV19 to TRBJ2-7; a possible D gene is TRBD2 (5 bases). CDR1 and CDR2 from the germline V gene are LNHDA and SQIVND (reference sequence). The CDR3 covers 14 residues. The V and J ends lost 0 bases and 0 bases respectively, with 6 bases between them. The CDR3 sequence is CASSIEGGSYEQYF. The CDR3 coding sequence is TGTGCCAGTAGTATAGAAGGAGGCTCCTACGAGCAGTACTTC.

By sample share, this clone is medium-sized (0.01 to 0.1%). The chain has TRBV11-3 and TRBJ2-7; D may be TRBD1 (6 bases). CDR1 and CDR2 (germline): SGHNT, YENEEA. The CDR3 spans 14 residues. V gave up 3 bases and J gave up 0 bases, with 9 bases separating them. CDR3 nucleotide sequence: TGTGCCAGCAGCTTGGACAGTAGCTCCTACGAGCAGTACTTC. Its protein product is CASSLDSSSYEQYF.

This clone is labeled as medium-sized. The rearrangement uses TRBV6-8 and TRBJ1-6, with D uncertain. The CDR3 length is 16 residues. The germline CDR1 and CDR2 sequences are MNHGY and SAAAGT. Between the trimmed V and J ends, which lost 0 bases and 6 bases, there was a span of 12 bases. The CDR3 here is CASSYSVGQINSPLHF. The CDR3 bases are TGTGCCAGCAGTTACTCGGTGGGCCAGATTAATTCACCCCTCCACTTT.

This clone showed up just once. V gene TRBV6-8 combines with J gene TRBJ2-1; D not resolved. Trimming took off 2 bases at V and 7 bases at J, with 12 bases between the two ends. Germline-derived CDR1 and CDR2 are MNHGY and SAAAGT. The CDR3 runs to 14 residues. CDR3 nucleotides: TGTGCCAGCAGTTACCGCACCGAAAATAATGAGCAGTTCTTC. Protein sequence: CASSYRTENNEQFF.

This chain links TRBV29-1 with TRBJ1-5, with D possibly matching TRBD1 (5 bases). Germline CDR1 is SQVTM and CDR2 is ANQGSEA. V shed 6 bases and J shed 3 bases, with 12 bases lying between them. CDR3 length: 13 residues. CDR3 sequence (DNA): TGCAGCGTGGCGGGGGGATTCAATCAGCCCCAGCATTTT. Translated: CSVAGGFNQPQHF.